This T cell receptor (beta chain) stems from a study of blood T cells in healthy people across ages. This CDR3 has 16 residues. Germline-derived CDR1 and CDR2 are SGDLS and YYNGEE. With a J-beta primer mix and a sample-barcoded 5' primer, a second PCR ran roughly 7 to 11 cycles. MiXCR was run by TCRdb on the 5' RACE reads, yielding one entry per CDR3 protein. The top ten hold 30% to 45% of the sample, which has approximately 600,000 distinct CDR3 sequences, about 53% seen once. The chain joins TRBV9 to TRBJ2-1, with TRBD2 as a possible D gene (6 bases). The DNA end favors TRBJ2-7, so the J call may be wrong. Specimen: blood. The sequence was obtained from a man aged 55-75 years in good health. The CDR3 nucleotides read TGTGCCAGCAGCGGGGAAGCGGGTCTTTCCTACAATGAGCAGTACTTC. Amino acids: CASSGEAGLSYNEQYF.